These 30 T cell receptor beta chains came from one sample sequenced in a study of T cell changes during pregnancy in multiple sclerosis. This table comes from immunoSEQ multiplex PCR, and its TCRdb copy is limited to in-frame clones, with some not included. The table shows 50,000 to 70,000 clones, with roughly 91% occurring only once. Material: peripheral blood, obtained after pregnancy. These receptor sequences come from a female donor in good health, enrolled as a control in a pregnancy study.

J is TRBJ2-1 and V is TRBV18; D is possibly TRBD2 (7 bases). The CDR3 sequence is 13 residues long. V was clipped by 8 bases and J by 10 bases, with 18 bases between them. Germline V gene data show CDR1 as KGHSH and CDR2 as LQKENI. DNA of the CDR3: TGTGCCAGCGCGACAGGTGGGACTATCGAGCAGTTCTTC. Translating it yields CASATGGTIEQFF.

This clone was detected only once. The chain has TRBV2 and TRBJ2-2, with D maybe TRBD2 (6 bases). This CDR3 is 16 amino acids long. Germline CDR1 reads SNHLY; CDR2 reads FYNNEI. V shed 5 bases and J shed 0 bases, with 13 bases lying between them. CDR3 protein: CASSFNGGANTGELFF. The CDR3 DNA sequence: TGTGCCAGCAGTTTTAACGGGGGAGCGAACACCGGGGAGCTGTTTTTT.

The chain recombines TRBV12-5 with TRBJ1-2; 7 bases align to TRBD1. This CDR3 has 14 amino acids. Germline CDR1 reads LGHNT; CDR2 reads FRNRAP. Germline trimming cut 4 bases from V and 4 bases from J; bases unmatched to any gene: 6. The CDR3 DNA is TGTGCTAGTGGTTCAGGGGGGACATCCTATGGCTACACCTTC. Translated: CASGSGGTSYGYTF.

The rearrangement links TRBV27 to TRBJ2-3; D ambiguous. The CDR3 has 11 amino acids. Trimming pared 3 bases from V and 6 bases from J, leaving 4 bases between. Germline V gene lookup returns CDR1 MNHEY and CDR2 SMNVEV (reference sequence). The CDR3 region has the DNA TGTGCCAGCAGTTTGCGGGATACGCAGTATTTT. Protein: CASSLRDTQYF.

This rearrangement joins TRBV15 to TRBJ1-5, with D perhaps TRBD1 (5 bases). Trimming took 0 bases from V and 2 from J, leaving 11 bases between them. The CDR3 contains 16 residues. Germline V gene sequence: CDR1 LNHNV, CDR2 YYDKDF (reference sequence). The CDR3 here is CATSRDTTVRNQPQHF. The CDR3 DNA reads as TGTGCCACCAGCAGAGACACGACAGTTCGCAATCAGCCCCAGCATTTT.

The chain carries TRBV7-2 and TRBJ2-5; D unresolved. Germline V gene sequence: CDR1 SGHTA, CDR2 FQGNSA. CDR3 length: 14 amino acids. V lost 5 bases, J lost 5 bases, and 15 bases lay in between. The CDR3 here is CASSPPQNRETQYF. CDR3 bases: TGTGCCAGCAGCCCCCCCCAAAACCGGGAGACCCAGTACTTC.

This rearrangement joins TRBV7-2 to TRBJ2-4, with 10 bases fitting TRBD2. The CDR3 contains 17 residues. The V gene end was trimmed by 2 bases and the J gene end by 4 bases; junction bases not matched to a gene: 8. CDR1 is SGHTA and CDR2 is FQGNSA in the germline V gene. Here the CDR3 reads CASSLLGLADSKNIQYF. CDR3 in DNA: TGTGCCAGCAGCTTATTAGGACTAGCGGATAGTAAAAACATTCAGTACTTC.

Comment on this clone: Other DNA variants within this sample encode the same CDR3. This chain joins TRBV6-5 and TRBJ2-6, with D possibly TRBD1 on 5 matching bases. CDR3 length equals 14 residues. The germline gives CDR1 MNHEY, CDR2 SVGAGI. V dropped 5 bases and J dropped 3 bases, with 8 bases sitting between them. The CDR3 is CASSRGSGANVLTF. Written as DNA, the CDR3 is TGTGCCAGCAGTAGGGGAAGTGGGGCCAACGTCCTGACTTTC.

The chain links TRBV4-1 to TRBJ2-7; TRBD2 aligns across 9 bases. This CDR3 spans 15 amino acids. After removal of 0 bases from V and 2 bases from J, the junction contained 2 bases not matched to a gene. CDR1 and CDR2 from the germline V gene are MGHRA and YSYEKL. CDR3 residues: CASSQEAGGPYEQYF. The CDR3 DNA is TGCGCCAGCAGCCAAGAGGCGGGAGGGCCCTACGAGCAGTACTTC.

V gene TRBV4-1 combines with J gene TRBJ1-2, with 10 nucleotides matching TRBD1. Looked up from germline, CDR1 is MGHRA and CDR2 is YSYEKL. V gave up 4 bases and J gave up 4 bases; unmatched junction bases: 12. This CDR3 contains 17 residues. The CDR3 spells CASSPRDRGSPPYGYTF. In nucleotides, the CDR3 is TGCGCCAGCAGCCCACGGGACAGGGGTTCCCCGCCCTATGGCTACACCTTC.

V is TRBV6-6 and J is TRBJ1-2, with D tentatively TRBD1 (5 bases). V was clipped by 6 bases and J by 2 bases, with 13 bases between them. Germline CDR1 MNHNY, CDR2 SVGAGI (reference sequence). This CDR3 has 14 residues. The CDR3 DNA reads as TGTGCCAGCAGCACGATGACAGAGAACTATGGCTACACCTTC. It encodes CASSTMTENYGYTF.

The V gene is TRBV27, the J gene TRBJ1-2; D is possibly TRBD1 (6 bases). CDR3 size: 15 residues. Germline V CDR1 and CDR2: MNHEY, SMNVEV (reference sequence). Deletions cut 1 base from V and 2 bases from J, with 11 bases between. The CDR3: CASSLFGQGNYGYTF. The CDR3 DNA reads as TGTGCCAGCAGTTTATTTGGTCAGGGGAACTATGGCTACACCTTC.

The chain couples TRBV6-5 to TRBJ1-6; 9 bases are a match to TRBD1. Trimming at V came to 6 bases and at J to 9 bases, leaving 6 bases not matched to a gene. The germline V gene encodes CDR1 MNHEY and CDR2 SVGAGI. This CDR3 has 14 amino acids. The CDR3 nucleotides read TGTGCCAGCAGACCGACAGGGGGTGGTTCACCCCTCCACTTT. Protein: CASRPTGGGSPLHF.

The V gene is TRBV2, the J gene TRBJ1-5, with D perhaps TRBD1 (6 bases). The V end was cut by 3 bases, the J end by 2 bases, with 14 bases between. The CDR3 covers 16 residues. The V gene's germline CDR1 is SNHLY and CDR2 FYNNEI. The CDR3 reads CASSDLQGSGNQPQHF. The DNA for the CDR3 is TGTGCCAGCAGTGACTTACAGGGTAGCGGCAATCAGCCCCAGCATTTT.

The rearrangement joins TRBV6-1 to TRBJ2-5; 8 bases match TRBD2. After removal of 8 bases from V and 3 bases from J, the junction contained 5 bases not matched to a gene. The CDR3 is 13 residues long. CDR1 and CDR2 (germline): MNHNS, SASEGT. The CDR3 nucleotides read TGTGCCAGCGTACGGGGGGGCGAAGAGACCCAGTACTTC. Protein product: CASVRGGEETQYF.

V is TRBV30 and J is TRBJ1-1; tentative D call: TRBD1 (6 bases). CDR3 size: 11 residues. Trimming shortened V by 3 bases and J by 4 bases, and 6 bases separated the two germline ends. CDR1 and CDR2 from the germline V gene are GTSNPN and SVGIG (reference sequence). As DNA, the CDR3 is TGTGCCTGGAGAGGGGGCACTGAAGCTTTCTTT. It yields the protein CAWRGGTEAFF.

The chain uses TRBV7-2 and TRBJ1-4; 9 bases map to TRBD1. V trimming: 3 bases; J trimming: 5 bases; junction bases outside the gene matches: 4. The CDR3 has 15 residues. CDR1 SGHTA and CDR2 FQGNSA come from the germline V gene. Here the CDR3 DNA reads TGTGCCAGCAGCTTTACCGGGACAGGGAATGAAAAACTGTTTTTT. Amino acid sequence: CASSFTGTGNEKLFF.

The genes are TRBV5-1 and TRBJ1-2, with D possibly matching TRBD1 (5 bases). This CDR3 has 13 amino acids. In germline, CDR1 is SGHRS, CDR2 YFSETQ. V was shortened by 0 bases and J by 8 bases, with 11 bases between the two germline ends. DNA for the CDR3: TGCGCCAGCAGCTTGGTGCAGGGTTACGGCTACACCTTC. It specifies CASSLVQGYGYTF.

In this sample, this clone turned up once. The rearrangement uses TRBV2 and TRBJ2-7; 12 positions match TRBD2. This CDR3 has 14 residues. The germline V gene has CDR1 SNHLY and CDR2 FYNNEI. The J segment lost 6 bases and the V segment lost 2 bases, leaving 2 bases of the junction unmatched. CDR3 amino acids: CASSELAGGGEQYF. In DNA form, the CDR3 reads TGTGCCAGCAGTGAACTAGCGGGGGGGGGCGAGCAGTACTTC.

This chain uses TRBV5-1 with TRBJ2-1; D remains unclear. The CDR3 sequence is 14 residues long. V was clipped by 2 bases and J by 0 bases, with 6 bases between them. Germline V gene lookup returns CDR1 SGHRS and CDR2 YFSETQ. CDR3 residues: CASSLAASYNEQFF. In DNA, the CDR3 is TGCGCCAGCAGCTTAGCCGCCTCCTACAATGAGCAGTTCTTC.

This chain uses TRBV4-3 with TRBJ1-1, with D hard to call. CDR1 is LGHNA, CDR2 YSLEER, per germline. Trimming stripped 0 bases from V and 2 bases from J, with 10 bases between. CDR3 length: 15 amino acids. In DNA form, the CDR3 reads TGCGCCAGCAGCCAAGATTTATCAGTAAACACTGAAGCTTTCTTT. Translation gives CASSQDLSVNTEAFF.

The chain recombines TRBV5-1 with TRBJ1-1; D call uncertain. CDR1 and CDR2 (germline): SGHRS, YFSETQ. The CDR3 extends over 12 amino acids. V shed 2 bases and J shed 7 bases, with 9 bases lying between them. The CDR3: CASSLGGIEAFF. The CDR3, as DNA: TGCGCCAGCAGCTTAGGAGGAATTGAAGCTTTCTTT.

The chain links TRBV19 to TRBJ1-2; tentatively, D is TRBD1 (6 bases). Deletions cut 4 bases from V and 0 bases from J, with 12 bases between. The germline CDR1 and CDR2 sequences are LNHDA and SQIVND (reference sequence). CDR3 length: 15 amino acids. The CDR3 region has the DNA TGTGCCAGTAGTAAAAACAGGGCTACTAACTATGGCTACACCTTC. This translates into CASSKNRATNYGYTF.

This chain uses TRBV19 with TRBJ2-7, with TRBD1 matching over 11 bases. Germline loops: CDR1 LNHDA, CDR2 SQIVND (reference sequence). V lost 3 bases and J lost 1; bases outside the gene matches: 5. This CDR3 region has 16 residues. The CDR3 region is CASSIRGQGGSYEQYF. The DNA for the CDR3 is TGTGCCAGTAGTATTAGGGGACAGGGGGGATCCTACGAGCAGTACTTC.

The CDR3 DNA reads TGTGCCAGCAGCGCCCAACAGGGGTTCTCCTACAATGAGCAGTTCTTC. Amino acids: CASSAQQGFSYNEQFF. This rearrangement joins TRBV7-2 to TRBJ2-1; TRBD1 matches 7 bases. Germline V gene lookup returns CDR1 SGHTA and CDR2 FQGNSA. Trimming cost V 5 bases and J 0 bases; bases outside gene matches: 7. This CDR3 has 16 amino acids.

The genes are TRBV7-3 and TRBJ1-1, with D possibly matching TRBD1 (6 bases). The CDR3 runs to 13 residues. Trimming removed 3 bases at V and 8 bases at J, with 13 bases between. Germline CDR1 and CDR2: SGHTA and FQGTGA. CDR3 sequence (DNA): TGTGCCAGCAGCTTCCAGTCAACAGGGGAAGCTTTCTTT. It specifies CASSFQSTGEAFF.

The chain uses TRBV29-1 and TRBJ1-1, with D tentatively TRBD1 (6 bases). The germline gives CDR1 SQVTM, CDR2 ANQGSEA. The CDR3 is made up of 12 amino acids. V was cut by 1 base and J by 8 bases, with 11 bases left in between. The CDR3 coding sequence is TGCAGCGTTGAAGGCCCCAGGGGAGAAGCTTTCTTT. Amino acids: CSVEGPRGEAFF. Full variable domain (remainder filled in from reference TRBV29-1 and TRBJ1-1): SAVISQKPSRDICQRGTSLTIQCQVDSQVTMMFWYRQQPGQSLTLIATANQGSEATYESGFVIDKFPISRPNLTFSTLTVSNMSPEDSSIYLCSVEGPRGEAFFGQGTRLTVV.

The chain is built from TRBV25-1 and TRBJ2-5; a possible D gene is TRBD2 (6 bases). The end of the DNA aligns better with TRBJ2-7, so the J call may be wrong. CDR1 and CDR2 from the germline V gene are MGHDK and SYGVNS. CDR3 length: 18 residues. The CDR3 DNA follows: TGTGCCAGCAGTGAATCGAAAATCGGGAGCGGTTACACCTACGAGCAGTACTTC. This translates into CASSESKIGSGYTYEQYF.

The CDR3 spells CASSDTGTGSEKLFF. The CDR3 DNA reads TGTGCCAGCAGTGATACAGGGACAGGCAGTGAAAAACTGTTTTTT. The chain combines TRBV25-1 with TRBJ1-4; 8 nucleotides line up with TRBD1. The CDR3 contains 15 residues. Germline V gene sequence: CDR1 MGHDK, CDR2 SYGVNS. J was trimmed by 7 bases and V by 3 bases; bases with no gene match: 7.

V and J are TRBV7-2 and TRBJ2-1, with unresolved D. The length of the CDR3 is 13 residues. Germline V CDR1 and CDR2: SGHTA, FQGNSA. Deletions cut 1 base from V and 8 bases from J, with 9 bases between. Here the CDR3 DNA reads TGTGCCAGCAGCTTAGAGGTCGGAGATGAGCAGTTCTTC. This gives the protein CASSLEVGDEQFF.